This is a list of T cell receptor beta chains from one sample in a study of graft-versus-host responses after intestinal transplantation. The antigens of these receptors remain unknown. The data were produced by immunoSEQ multiplex PCR, yet TCRdb's version contains in-frame clones alone and is incomplete. The data show approximately 110,000 clones, roughly 92% seen once. The material sequenced was unstimulated CD4+ T cells sorted from spleen or lymph node cells, taken before transplant. The receptor set was obtained from a human donor who was the organ donor for an intestinal transplant. Each CDR3 is given with its conserved first and last residue. D genes are given only for firm matches. Clone size, where shown, is once, few, many, or a class for clones that have expanded.

v_gene: TRBV5-1
abundance: NA
j_gene: TRBJ2-1
d_gene: TRBD1
CDR3aa: CASSLTGASYNEQFF
CDR3nt: TGCGCCAGCAGCTTAACAGGGGCCTCCTACAATGAGCAGTTCTTC

v_gene: TRBV5-4
abundance: NA
j_gene: TRBJ2-7
d_gene: TRBD1
CDR3aa: CASSQSQGHGQYF
CDR3nt: TGTGCCAGCAGCCAATCACAGGGGCATGGGCAGTACTTC

v_gene: TRBV2
abundance: NA
j_gene: TRBJ2-1
d_gene: NA
CDR3aa: CASSLPRDNYNEQFF
CDR3nt: TGTGCCAGCAGTCTGCCTAGGGATAACTACAATGAGCAGTTCTTC

v_gene: TRBV19
abundance: once
j_gene: TRBJ1-2
d_gene: TRBD1
CDR3aa: CASSPGQGAYGYTF
CDR3nt: TGTGCCAGTAGTCCGGGACAGGGGGCCTATGGCTACACCTTC

v_gene: TRBV6-5
abundance: NA
j_gene: TRBJ2-7
d_gene: NA
CDR3aa: CASSYAGQSYEQYF
CDR3nt: TGTGCCAGCAGCTACGCTGGACAGTCCTACGAGCAGTACTTC

v_gene: TRBV14
abundance: NA
j_gene: TRBJ1-1
d_gene: NA
CDR3aa: CASSQEMNTEAFF
CDR3nt: TGTGCCAGCAGCCAAGAGATGAACACTGAAGCTTTCTTT

v_gene: TRBV7-2
abundance: NA
j_gene: TRBJ2-3
d_gene: NA
CDR3aa: CASSSARGSTDTQYF
CDR3nt: TGTGCCAGCAGCTCGGCTAGAGGAAGCACAGATACGCAGTATTTT

v_gene: TRBV18
abundance: NA
j_gene: TRBJ1-2
d_gene: TRBD1
CDR3aa: CASSHPGQGYGYTF
CDR3nt: TGTGCCAGCTCACACCCGGGACAGGGGTATGGCTACACCTTC

v_gene: TRBV21-1
abundance: NA
j_gene: TRBJ2-7
d_gene: NA
CDR3aa: CASSKVTSGRAPNGQYF
CDR3nt: TGTGCCAGCAGCAAAGTTACTTCGGGCAGGGCCCCGAATGGGCAGTACTTC

v_gene: TRBV2
abundance: NA
j_gene: TRBJ2-5
d_gene: TRBD1
CDR3aa: CASTRDREETQYF
CDR3nt: TGTGCCAGCACCCGGGACAGAGAAGAGACCCAGTACTTC

v_gene: TRBV6-1
abundance: NA
j_gene: TRBJ2-3
d_gene: NA
CDR3aa: CASRIAAQDTQYF
CDR3nt: TGTGCCAGCAGAATAGCGGCTCAGGATACGCAGTATTTT

v_gene: TRBV6-6
abundance: NA
j_gene: TRBJ1-2
d_gene: TRBD1
CDR3aa: CASSYSPTGNYGYTF
CDR3nt: TGTGCCAGCAGTTACTCTCCGACAGGGAACTATGGCTACACCTTC

v_gene: TRBV5-1
abundance: NA
j_gene: TRBJ1-4
d_gene: NA
CDR3aa: CASRGPNEKLFF
CDR3nt: TGCGCCAGCAGGGGCCCTAATGAAAAACTGTTTTTT

v_gene: TRBV6-5
abundance: NA
j_gene: TRBJ2-7
d_gene: TRBD2
CDR3aa: CASSSRTSGTNEQYF
CDR3nt: TGTGCCAGCAGTTCCCGGACTAGCGGGACCAACGAGCAGTACTTC

v_gene: TRBV9
abundance: NA
j_gene: TRBJ2-2
d_gene: TRBD1
CDR3aa: CASSARSLDRPNTGELFF
CDR3nt: TGTGCCAGCAGCGCCCGCTCTCTGGACAGGCCTAACACCGGGGAGCTGTTTTTT

v_gene: TRBV5-1
abundance: NA
j_gene: TRBJ2-1
d_gene: NA
CDR3aa: CASRSTIAANEQFF
CDR3nt: TGCGCCAGCAGATCCACAATAGCGGCCAATGAGCAGTTCTTC

v_gene: TRBV5-1
abundance: NA
j_gene: TRBJ1-1
d_gene: NA
CDR3aa: CASRSFQGLPEAFF
CDR3nt: TGCGCCAGCAGGTCCTTCCAGGGTCTGCCTGAAGCTTTCTTT

v_gene: TRBV6-5
abundance: once
j_gene: TRBJ2-6
d_gene: NA
CDR3aa: CASSSKSGANVLTF
CDR3nt: TGTGCCAGCAGTTCAAAATCTGGGGCCAACGTCCTGACTTTC

v_gene: TRBV11-3
abundance: NA
j_gene: TRBJ1-1
d_gene: TRBD1
CDR3aa: CASSLSGGNTEAFF
CDR3nt: TGTGCCAGCAGCCTTTCAGGGGGGAACACTGAAGCTTTCTTT

v_gene: TRBV4-1
abundance: NA
j_gene: TRBJ2-7
d_gene: TRBD2
CDR3aa: CASSLGTNPSYEQYF
CDR3nt: TGCGCCAGCAGCCTTGGGACTAATCCTTCCTACGAGCAGTACTTC

v_gene: TRBV7-9
abundance: NA
j_gene: TRBJ1-2
d_gene: NA
CDR3aa: CASSARDSYGYTF
CDR3nt: TGTGCCAGCAGCGCCCGTGACAGTTATGGCTACACCTTC

v_gene: TRBV29-1
abundance: NA
j_gene: TRBJ2-1
d_gene: NA
CDR3aa: CSVVITKAVDEQFF
CDR3nt: TGCAGCGTTGTGATCACTAAGGCCGTGGATGAGCAGTTCTTC

v_gene: TRBV7-8
abundance: NA
j_gene: TRBJ1-5
d_gene: TRBD1
CDR3aa: CASSPKTGASNQPQHF
CDR3nt: TGTGCCAGCAGCCCTAAGACAGGGGCGAGCAATCAGCCCCAGCATTTT

v_gene: TRBV19
abundance: NA
j_gene: TRBJ2-5
d_gene: TRBD2
CDR3aa: CASSISAPGGGNQETQYF
CDR3nt: TGTGCCAGTAGTATTTCGGCCCCCGGCGGGGGGAACCAAGAGACCCAGTACTTC

v_gene: TRBV28
abundance: once
j_gene: TRBJ2-7
d_gene: TRBD1
CDR3aa: CASTPGQGFTEQYF
CDR3nt: TGTGCCAGCACCCCGGGACAGGGTTTTACGGAGCAGTACTTC

v_gene: TRBV7-9
abundance: NA
j_gene: TRBJ1-6
d_gene: NA
CDR3aa: CASSLANSYNSPLHF
CDR3nt: TGTGCCAGCAGCTTAGCAAACTCCTATAATTCACCCCTCCACTTT

v_gene: TRBV14
abundance: NA
j_gene: TRBJ1-2
d_gene: NA
CDR3aa: CASSPGYGYTF
CDR3nt: TGTGCCAGCAGCCCTGGGTATGGCTACACCTTC

v_gene: TRBV30
abundance: NA
j_gene: TRBJ1-4
d_gene: NA
CDR3aa: CALEATNEKLFF
CDR3nt: TGTGCCTTAGAAGCAACTAATGAAAAACTGTTTTTT

v_gene: TRBV25-1
abundance: NA
j_gene: TRBJ1-2
d_gene: NA
CDR3aa: CASSDGRNYGYTF
CDR3nt: TGTGCCAGCAGTGACGGCAGAAACTATGGCTACACCTTC

v_gene: TRBV30
abundance: NA
j_gene: TRBJ1-1
d_gene: TRBD1
CDR3aa: CAWSVPGGMNTEAFF
CDR3nt: TGTGCCTGGAGTGTACCAGGGGGCATGAACACTGAAGCTTTCTTT

v_gene: TRBV2
abundance: NA
j_gene: TRBJ1-4
d_gene: NA
CDR3aa: CARRGGRTNEKLFF
CDR3nt: TGTGCTCGGAGGGGTGGTCGAACTAATGAAAAACTGTTTTTT

v_gene: TRBV6-1
abundance: NA
j_gene: TRBJ2-7
d_gene: TRBD1
CDR3aa: CASSGTGGPYEQYF
CDR3nt: TGTGCCAGCAGTGGGACAGGGGGTCCCTACGAGCAGTACTTC